This TCR beta chain appears in the sequencing data of a study of OX40 agonist ivuxolimab in advanced cancers. Germline assignment: CDR1 SGHTA and CDR2 FQGTGA. The CDR3 is 14 residues long. With V trimmed by 2 bases and J by 5 bases, 5 bases remained unmatched. The repertoire was sequenced with immunoSEQ multiplex PCR; TCRdb's copy has only in-frame clones and lacks some. The sample lists roughly 89,000 clones; roughly 84% were seen once. Study-level findings and limits: There were, on average, more expanded clones in CD8+ T cells than in CD4+. Clonal expansion by week 6 occurred in CD4+ and CD8+ blood T cells (at 0.1 to 3.0 mg/kg).

On this clone itself: Its target is unknown.

The sequence was collected from an adult with an advanced solid tumor such as melanoma, head and neck, liver or kidney cancer. The sequencing used CD4+ or CD8+ T cells sorted from blood, collected in a trial of the OX40 agonist ivuxolimab. V and J are TRBV7-3 and TRBJ2-7, with 8 nucleotides matching TRBD2. The DNA of the CDR3 is TGTGCCAGCAGCTTAGGTACTAGCGGCCACGAGCAGTACTTC. This translates into CASSLGTSGHEQYF.